This T cell receptor beta chain was obtained from a study of vaccination and CD4 T cells after COVID-19. The CDR3 contains 16 residues. Germline values: CDR1 MNHNS, CDR2 SASEGT. Trimming took 6 bases from V and 2 from J, leaving 17 bases between them. Documented treatment: roughly ten-day PBMC culture with coronavirus spike peptide pools or control peptides (ViraFEST assay). With the Oncomine TCR Beta short-read assay, DNA from cultured CD4+ T cells was sequenced. TCRdb recomputed calls from the PCR reads with MiXCR, one row per CDR3 protein. The sample has roughly 4,900 distinct CDR3 sequences; 25% to 35% are singletons. This clonotype came up once. Its antigen is unidentified.

The sample was CD4+ T cells from blood, cultured in vitro. The chain has TRBV6-1 and TRBJ2-1; D unresolved. The receptor comes from a human donor who had recovered from COVID-19. The DNA for the CDR3 is TGTGCCAGCAGAACCCATCGGAAGGGCGCCTACAATGAGCAGTTCTTC. Its translation: CASRTHRKGAYNEQFF.